The sequence of this T cell receptor (beta chain) was determined in a study of blood T cell repertoires in COVID-19. Overall study context: Spain, Italy and the United States supplied samples that represented acute and convalescent COVID-19. PBMCs, B-cell-depleted T cells, or T cells were the source of the cDNA or gDNA that made up the material.

Enrollment of patients from Seattle took place during active infection, with longitudinal follow-up. Deletions cut 4 bases from V and 4 bases from J, with 16 bases between. The CDR3 extends over 15 amino acids. The germline V gene has CDR1 SGHRS and CDR2 YFSETQ. Authors' processing steps: Amplified reference gene primers provided the basis for estimating nucleated cell counts. Sequenced by immunoSEQ multiplex PCR; TCRdb stores in-frame clones only, minus some. V and J calls and clone size are those listed in that table; D and trimming were worked out from the DNA. The repertoire consists of over 75,000 clones, with over 85% occurring once and the leading ten covering about 4%.

The source material was peripheral blood. This receptor was identified in a human donor with COVID-19, enrolled during active disease. The donor label of this sample is uncertain. The chain is built from TRBV5-1 and TRBJ2-3; TRBD2 is a possible D gene (6 bases). CDR3 sequence reads: CASSQEQREADTQYF. The CDR3 DNA follows: TGCGCCAGCAGCCAGGAACAGAGGGAGGCAGATACGCAGTATTTT.